A single sample gave rise to the 21 T cell receptor beta chains below, sequenced in a study of identical twins. TCRdb used MiXCR to reprocess the 5' RACE reads, holding one entry per CDR3 protein. This sample yields 250,000 to 300,000 distinct CDR3 sequences, of which roughly 8.7% are seen a single time; 2.5% to 3.5% belongs to the top ten. These data were likewise used in another study, on yellow fever vaccine responses in identical twins.

The sample taken for sequencing was CD8+ T cells sorted from blood. These receptors originate from a woman aged 18-29 years in good health.

The chain uses TRBV9 and TRBJ1-3; 8 bases are a match to TRBD1. Germline V gives CDR1 SGDLS, CDR2 YYNGEE. The CDR3 has 18 amino acids. V was pared by 0 bases and J by 0 bases, with 8 bases of the junction left unmatched. CDR3 loop: CASSVATRGQDSGNTIYF. In DNA, the CDR3 is TGTGCCAGCAGCGTAGCTACGAGGGGACAGGACTCTGGAAACACCATATATTTT.

This clonotype was seen a few times. The chain has TRBV6-5 and TRBJ2-7; a possible D gene is TRBD2 (5 bases). V lost 4 bases and J 2 bases, leaving 9 bases between the germline ends. Germline values: CDR1 MNHEY, CDR2 SVGAGI. The CDR3 has 13 residues. The CDR3, as DNA: TGTGCCAGCAGTTCCTCGGAGGCCTACGAGCAGTACTTC. This codes for CASSSSEAYEQYF.

This clonotype was seen repeatedly, ten times or more. V usage is TRBV29-1 and J usage is TRBJ2-7; TRBD1 aligns across 7 bases. Per the germline V gene, CDR1 is SQVTM and CDR2 is ANQGSEA. Trimming cost V 7 bases and J 2 bases; bases outside gene matches: 8. The CDR3 covers 13 residues. The CDR3 nucleotides are TGCAGCGCCCGGGACAGCCAGACCTACGAGCAGTACTTC. This gives the protein CSARDSQTYEQYF.

The rearrangement links TRBV5-1 to TRBJ1-3; TRBD1 aligns across 9 bases. The J segment lost 4 bases and the V segment lost 4 bases, leaving 9 bases of the junction unmatched. The CDR3 runs to 16 residues. From germline, CDR1 is SGHRS and CDR2 YFSETQ. The CDR3 sequence is CASSGRDRDDGNTIYF. The CDR3 DNA is TGCGCCAGCAGCGGGAGGGACAGGGACGACGGAAACACCATATATTTT. The full variable domain, completed using reference TRBV5-1 and TRBJ1-3, is KAGVTQTPRYLIKTRGQQVTLSCSPISGHRSVSWYQQTPGQGLQFLFEYFSETQRNKGNFPGRFSGRQFSNSRSEMNVSTLELGDSALYLCASSGRDRDDGNTIYFGEGSWLTVV.

The gene calls are TRBV13 and TRBJ2-1; 7 nucleotides line up with TRBD1. Germline loops: CDR1 PRHDT, CDR2 FYEKMQ (reference sequence). The CDR3 spans 16 residues. Losses at the gene ends were 5 bases for V and 9 bases for J; bases not matched to a gene: 16. The CDR3 DNA reads as TGTGCCAGCAGCCCAGAAAACAGGGGTTTTGTGGGTGAGCAGTTCTTC. Amino acids: CASSPENRGFVGEQFF.

The sample holds a few counts of this clonotype. V and J are TRBV12-5 and TRBJ1-1, with 7 bases identical to TRBD1. Per germline, CDR1 LGHNT and CDR2 FRNRAP. CDR3 length: 21 residues. J lost 0 bases, V lost 0 bases, and 19 bases had no gene match. In nucleotides, the CDR3 is TGTGCTAGTGGTTTGGTAGGTGAGGGCGGCAGGGGGTGTTTGATGAACACTGAAGCTTTCTTT. It codes for CASGLVGEGGRGCLMNTEAFF.

In DNA, the CDR3 is TGTGCCAGCAGCCACCAGGCCGTGGGAACCTACAATGAGCAGTTCTTC. It yields the protein CASSHQAVGTYNEQFF. The V call is TRBV5-5, the J call TRBJ2-1, with unresolved D. CDR1 SGHKS and CDR2 YYEKEE come from the germline V gene (reference sequence). V dropped 4 bases and J dropped 2 bases, with 16 bases sitting between them. CDR3 size: 16 residues.

V usage is TRBV15 and J usage is TRBJ2-3; maybe TRBD1 (6 bases). There are 17 residues in the CDR3. Trimming removed 0 bases from V and 4 bases from J, with 17 bases in between. CDR1 and CDR2 (germline): LNHNV, YYDKDF (reference sequence). The CDR3 bases are TGTGCCACCAGCAGAGAAGTTGCAGGGGATTGGTCAGATACGCAGTATTTT. The encoded protein is CATSREVAGDWSDTQYF.

The genes are TRBV9 and TRBJ2-7, with a weak D call TRBD2 (7 bases). The germline V gene encodes CDR1 SGDLS and CDR2 YYNGEE. This CDR3 is built from 15 residues. The V end was cut by 0 bases, the J end by 7 bases, with 17 bases between. CDR3 DNA: TGTGCCAGCAGCGTAGGCGGGGGCGCCCTCAAGGAGCAGTACTTC. Amino acids: CASSVGGGALKEQYF.

This clonotype has at least ten counts. CDR3 nucleotides: TGTGCCAGCACGCAATCATTGGGCCTCTACAATGAGCAGTTCTTC. Translating gives CASTQSLGLYNEQFF. The rearrangement links TRBV28 to TRBJ2-1; D remains unclear. V lost 7 bases to trimming and J lost 3 bases, with 16 bases between them. CDR3 size: 15 residues. CDR1 is MDHEN and CDR2 is SYDVKM in the germline V gene.

The genes are TRBV14 and TRBJ1-1, with TRBD1 matching over 7 bases. CDR3 length equals 17 residues. V shed 0 bases, J shed 1 base, and the junction held 8 bases outside the gene matches. CDR1 SGHDN and CDR2 FVKESK come from the germline V gene. This CDR3 reads CASSQETGRRGNTEAFF. CDR3 nucleotides: TGTGCCAGCAGCCAAGAGACAGGGCGGAGGGGGAACACTGAAGCTTTCTTT. Using reference TRBV14 and TRBJ1-1 for the parts outside the CDR3, the full variable domain is EAGVTQFPSHSVIEKGQTVTLRCDPISGHDNLYWYRRVMGKEIKFLLHFVKESKQDESGMPNNRFLAERTGGTYSTLKVQPAELEDSGVYFCASSQETGRRGNTEAFFGQGTRLTVV.

Worth noting for this clonotype: At one end, the junction sequence differs from germline, possibly due to a read error. V usage is TRBV20-1 and J usage is TRBJ2-5; 16 bases are a match to TRBD2. This CDR3 spans 15 amino acids. From germline, CDR1 is DFQATT and CDR2 SNEGSKA (reference sequence). As DNA, the CDR3 is TGCTGTGCTGGGACTAGCGGGGGGGACCAAGAGACCCAGTACTTC. Amino acid sequence: CCAGTSGGDQETQYF.

The rearrangement links TRBV10-3 to TRBJ2-5; 7 bases agree with TRBD1. The V gene end was trimmed by 6 bases and the J gene end by 4 bases; junction bases not matched to a gene: 5. The CDR3 runs to 13 residues. The germline CDR1 and CDR2 sequences are ENHRY and SYGVKD. CDR3 nucleotide sequence: TGTGCCATCAGCGACAGGGCCCGAGAGACCCAGTACTTC. It yields the protein CAISDRARETQYF.

The sample holds many counts of this clonotype. The V gene is TRBV27, the J gene TRBJ2-3; 13 nucleotides match TRBD2. Germline assignment: CDR1 MNHEY and CDR2 SMNVEV (reference sequence). Trimming cost V 3 bases and J 2 bases; bases outside gene matches: 2. The CDR3 contains 16 residues. This chain's CDR3 is CASSLGLAGITDTQYF. The CDR3 nucleotides are TGTGCCAGCAGTTTGGGACTAGCGGGAATCACAGATACGCAGTATTTT.

This clonotype has more than one count but fewer than ten. This rearrangement joins TRBV4-2 to TRBJ2-3; D may match TRBD1 or TRBD2 (5 bases each). The CDR3 spans 17 residues. Trimming took 8 bases from V and 2 from J, leaving 23 bases between them. From germline, CDR1 is LGHNA and CDR2 YNFKEQ. The CDR3 DNA reads as TGTGCCAGCGGGGCGAGCGAATACGGGGTCCCCACAGATACGCAGTATTTT. It encodes CASGASEYGVPTDTQYF.

Many counts were recorded for this clonotype. The chain is built from TRBV10-2 and TRBJ2-1; a weak D match, TRBD2 (5 bases). Germline CDR1 and CDR2: WSHSY and SAAADI. V lost 3 bases to trimming and J lost 6 bases, with 18 bases between them. This CDR3 region has 16 residues. The CDR3 DNA follows: TGCGCCAGCAGTGAACAATCAGCGGCCTGGCGCAATGAGCAGTTCTTC. Translated, it gives CASSEQSAAWRNEQFF.

This chain connects TRBV15 to TRBJ2-3; D remains ambiguous. Germline V CDR1 and CDR2: LNHNV, YYDKDF (reference sequence). V shed 3 bases and J shed 4 bases, with 14 bases lying between them. This CDR3 comprises 15 residues. For the CDR3, the DNA is TGTGCCACCAGCAGCCCGAGAGGAGCCGCAGATACGCAGTATTTT. It specifies CATSSPRGAADTQYF. The full variable domain, completed using reference TRBV15 and TRBJ2-3, is DAMVIQNPRYQVTQFGKPVTLSCSQTLNHNVMYWYQQKSSQAPKLLFHYYDKDFNNEADTPDNFQSRRPNTSFCFLDIRSPGLGDTAMYLCATSSPRGAADTQYFGPGTRLTVL.

The V call is TRBV12-3 or TRBV12-4, the J call TRBJ1-2, with a tentative D call TRBD1 (5 bases). The CDR3 extends over 14 amino acids. Trimming cost V 2 bases and J 2 bases, with 9 bases left between them. The CDR3 spells CASSLSAGNYGYTF. Here the CDR3 DNA reads TGTGCCAGCAGTTTATCGGCAGGGAACTATGGCTACACCTTC.

The sample holds many counts of this clonotype. This chain links TRBV9 with TRBJ2-2; D is perhaps TRBD1 or TRBD2 (6 bases each). The CDR3 is made up of 16 amino acids. V was pared by 2 bases and J by 5 bases, with 16 bases between. Germline CDR1 SGDLS, CDR2 YYNGEE. The CDR3 region has the DNA TGTGCCAGCAGCGTCCCCGACGGGGGCCGGACCGGGGAGCTGTTTTTT. Residues: CASSVPDGGRTGELFF.

The chain joins TRBV6-1 to TRBJ2-1; 10 bases match TRBD1. The CDR3 contains 14 residues. Per the germline V gene, CDR1 is MNHNS and CDR2 is SASEGT. The V gene end was trimmed by 4 bases and the J gene end by 8 bases; junction bases not matched to a gene: 5. CDR3 loop: CASSADRGGDEQFF. The CDR3 region has the DNA TGTGCCAGCAGTGCGGACAGGGGGGGAGATGAGCAGTTCTTC.

The V gene is TRBV4-1, the J gene TRBJ1-4, with unresolved D. CDR3 size: 15 residues. CDR1 and CDR2 (germline): MGHRA, YSYEKL. V was trimmed by 0 bases and J by 7 bases, leaving 12 bases between them. The CDR3 loop is CASSQEVAAGEKLFF. CDR3 DNA: TGCGCCAGCAGCCAAGAGGTGGCTGCGGGTGAAAAACTGTTTTTT.